The following is a T cell receptor (beta chain) sequence with its context. Amplification used 60 Vbeta primers and 13 Jbeta primers. The assay was immunoSEQ multiplex PCR, and TCRdb's table has in-frame clones only and misses some. The table records about 88,000 clones, 65% to 80% of them present only once. With V trimmed by 6 bases and J by 9 bases, 3 bases remained unmatched. This CDR3 has 11 residues. The germline gives CDR1 SGHRS, CDR2 YFSETQ. The data are from a study of cytomegalovirus exposure and HLA in healthy donors. The sequencing input was PBMCs. This receptor was identified in a woman aged 18-29 years in good health and CMV-seropositive. The chain is built from TRBV5-1 and TRBJ2-1; 7 bases align to TRBD2. The CDR3 loop is CASKSGAEQFF. CDR3 DNA: TGCGCCAGCAAAAGCGGGGCTGAGCAGTTCTTC.